Following are 32 T cell receptor beta chains from one sample sequenced in a study of response to subunit inactivated influenza vaccine. From the RT-PCR reads, TCRdb called clonotypes with MiXCR, one entry per CDR3 protein. The sample has fewer than 600,000 distinct CDR3 sequences; around 7.9% are singletons. The sample here was PBMCs from blood, taken about 24 months after vaccination. The receptors were sampled from a man aged 50-75 years who received an inactivated influenza vaccine.

The chain couples TRBV11-2 to TRBJ2-5, with a possible D match to TRBD2 (5 bases). CDR3 length: 19 amino acids. V lost 2 bases to trimming and J lost 5 bases, with 27 bases between them. CDR1 and CDR2 (germline): SGHAT, FQNNGV. The CDR3 coding sequence is TGTGCCAGCAGCTTATATCTTCCGGGCTCACGTTTGGCGGGCGAGACCCAGTACTTC. Its protein is CASSLYLPGSRLAGETQYF.

This clonotype has only a few counts. The rearrangement joins TRBV7-2 to TRBJ2-1; 11 bases line up with TRBD1. CDR3 length: 15 residues. Germline-derived CDR1 and CDR2 are SGHTA and FQGNSA. V was pared by 7 bases and J by 5 bases, with 7 bases of the junction left unmatched. As DNA, the CDR3 is TGTGCCAGCAAGGCGGGGACAGGGGGAAACAATGAGCAGTTCTTC. It yields the protein CASKAGTGGNNEQFF.

This clonotype was found many times. V is TRBV12-3 or TRBV12-4 and J is TRBJ2-1; 7 bases are shared with TRBD1. V was clipped by 6 bases and J by 6 bases; unmatched bases: 5. The CDR3 runs 13 residues. CDR3 bases: TGTGCCAGCAGACAGGGGTCAGGCAATGAGCAGTTCTTC. Its translation is CASRQGSGNEQFF.

In this sample, this clonotype turned up many times. The J gene is TRBJ2-1, the V gene TRBV7-9; 8 bases match TRBD2. Unmatched junction bases numbered 9, after V lost 5 bases and J lost 3 bases. Per the germline V gene, CDR1 is SEHNR and CDR2 is FQNEAQ (reference sequence). The CDR3 loop spans 16 amino acids. The CDR3 here is CASSPPGSGSYNEQFF. The CDR3 DNA follows: TGTGCCAGCAGCCCCCCTGGCAGCGGGAGCTACAATGAGCAGTTCTTC.

The genes are TRBV12-3 or TRBV12-4 and TRBJ1-5; D call uncertain. Trimming stripped 2 bases from V and 9 bases from J, with 5 bases between. CDR3 size: 11 residues. The CDR3 here is CASSLSGPQHF. Written as DNA, the CDR3 is TGTGCCAGCAGTTTATCAGGGCCCCAGCATTTT.

Many counts were recorded for this clonotype. The chain combines TRBV29-1 with TRBJ1-1; possible D gene TRBD1, 5 bases. V was cut by 4 bases and J by 4 bases, with 13 bases left in between. This CDR3 is built from 13 residues. CDR1 is SQVTM, CDR2 ANQGSEA, per germline. CDR3 sequence: CSVAGIISTEAFF. The CDR3 region has the DNA TGCAGCGTTGCAGGGATCATAAGCACTGAAGCTTTCTTT.

There are many counts of this clonotype. The chain recombines TRBV10-2 with TRBJ2-3, with a weak D call TRBD2 (6 bases). Trimming took off 6 bases at V and 0 bases at J, with 13 bases between the two ends. Germline CDR1 reads WSHSY; CDR2 reads SAAADI. This CDR3 contains 15 residues. CDR3 bases: TGCGCCAGCAGAGTAGAACGGGGGAGCACAGATACGCAGTATTTT. This codes for CASRVERGSTDTQYF.

The genes are TRBV7-2 and TRBJ1-1; TRBD1 might be the D (5 bases). This CDR3 comprises 15 residues. The V end lost 0 bases, the J end lost 0 bases, and 8 bases lay between the germline ends. The germline V gene encodes CDR1 SGHTA and CDR2 FQGNSA. In DNA, the CDR3 is TGTGCCAGCAGCTTAGCGACCAGGGTGAACACTGAAGCTTTCTTT. This sequence encodes CASSLATRVNTEAFF.

J is TRBJ2-7 and V is TRBV19; 7 positions agree with TRBD1. CDR1 and CDR2 from the germline V gene are LNHDA and SQIVND (reference sequence). This CDR3 has 18 residues. V shed 5 bases and J 1 base; nucleotides not matched to a gene: 17. CDR3 bases: TGTGCCAGTAGTGGCACCTTCCGAGGACAGGATTATTCCTACGAGCAGTACTTC. This encodes CASSGTFRGQDYSYEQYF.

Concerning this clonotype: A read error may explain this, as a much larger clone is one base away. The chain is built from TRBV5-1 and TRBJ2-1; D is perhaps TRBD1 or TRBD2 (5 bases each). Germline-derived CDR1 and CDR2 are SGHRS and YFSETQ. The length of the CDR3 is 14 residues. The V and J ends lost 5 bases and 10 bases respectively, with 19 bases between them. In DNA form, the CDR3 reads TGCGCCAGCAGTGCCGTGGGGGTTTGGAAGGAGCAGTTCTTC. Translating it yields CASSAVGVWKEQFF.

This chain joins TRBV11-2 and TRBJ2-1; D might be TRBD1 (5 bases). V was trimmed by 5 bases and J by 2 bases, leaving 16 bases between them. Germline CDR1 reads SGHAT; CDR2 reads FQNNGV. The CDR3 extends over 16 amino acids. CDR3 protein: CASSPRRGVAYNEQFF. DNA for the CDR3: TGTGCCAGCAGCCCCCGAAGGGGCGTTGCCTACAATGAGCAGTTCTTC. The variable domain in full, with the rest retrieved from reference TRBV11-2 and TRBJ2-1, is EAGVAQSPRYKIIEKRQSVAFWCNPISGHATLYWYQQILGQGPKLLIQFQNNGVVDDSQLPKDRFSAERLKGVDSTLKIQPAKLEDSAVYLCASSPRRGVAYNEQFFGPGTRLTVL.

This chain joins TRBV18 and TRBJ2-7; 13 nucleotides match TRBD2. The CDR3 has 16 residues. Unmatched junction bases numbered 3, after V lost 1 base and J lost 3 bases. The germline V gene has CDR1 KGHSH and CDR2 LQKENI. CDR3 bases: TGTGCCAGCTCACCACTGGGACTAGCGGGGAACTACGAGCAGTACTTC. It codes for CASSPLGLAGNYEQYF.

This clonotype was seen more than once but under ten times. V usage is TRBV14 and J usage is TRBJ2-5; no firm D call. The germline gives CDR1 SGHDN, CDR2 FVKESK. The CDR3 sequence is 12 residues long. V shed 5 bases and J shed 5 bases, with 9 bases lying between them. Written as DNA, the CDR3 is TGTGCCAGCAGCTTAAGCGACGAGACCCAGTACTTC. This codes for CASSLSDETQYF.

Ten or more counts support this clonotype. The chain joins TRBV5-1 to TRBJ2-7, with 7 bases fitting TRBD1. V shed 6 bases and J 1 base; nucleotides not matched to a gene: 10. CDR1 is SGHRS, CDR2 YFSETQ, per germline. The length of the CDR3 is 15 residues. CDR3 in amino acids: CASKNGQEISYEQYF. The CDR3 DNA sequence: TGCGCCAGCAAGAATGGACAGGAGATTTCCTACGAGCAGTACTTC.

The chain combines TRBV5-1 with TRBJ2-7; D gene ambiguous. In germline, CDR1 is SGHRS, CDR2 YFSETQ. CDR3 length equals 15 residues. V lost 4 bases, J lost 0 bases, and 14 bases lay in between. CDR3 amino acids: CASSPLGLASYEQYF. The CDR3 DNA reads TGCGCCAGCAGCCCGCTAGGTTTGGCCTCCTACGAGCAGTACTTC.

V usage is TRBV14 and J usage is TRBJ2-7, with D tentatively TRBD2 (5 bases). In germline, CDR1 is SGHDN, CDR2 FVKESK. V dropped 4 bases and J dropped 2 bases, with 12 bases sitting between them. The CDR3 length is 14 residues. Here the CDR3 DNA reads TGTGCCAGCAGCCCCTCCGGGGTAACCTACGAGCAGTACTTC. Amino acids: CASSPSGVTYEQYF.

This clonotype was picked up a small number of times. This sequence joins TRBV7-8 and TRBJ1-5; TRBD1 aligns across 7 bases. Trimming removed 4 bases from V and 5 bases from J; junction bases left unmatched: 5. The germline V gene has CDR1 SGHVS and CDR2 FQNEAQ. This CDR3 region has 14 residues. CDR3 region: CASSSTGSHQPQHF. The CDR3 DNA reads TGTGCCAGCAGCTCGACAGGGAGTCATCAGCCCCAGCATTTT. The whole variable domain, remainder taken from reference TRBV7-8 and TRBJ1-5, is GAGVSQSPRYKVAKRGQDVALRCDPISGHVSLFWYQQALGQGPEFLTYFQNEAQLDKSGLPSDRFFAERPEGSVSTLKIQRTQQEDSAVYLCASSSTGSHQPQHFGDGTRLSIL.

This clonotype was seen ten or more times. J is TRBJ2-3 and V is TRBV2; maybe TRBD1 (6 bases). V dropped 6 bases and J dropped 6 bases, with 16 bases sitting between them. Germline values: CDR1 SNHLY, CDR2 FYNNEI. CDR3 size: 14 residues. The CDR3 nucleotides are TGTGCCAGCAGGACCAGGGGAGTTGGGGATACGCAGTATTTT. The encoded protein is CASRTRGVGDTQYF.

The chain is built from TRBV20-1 and TRBJ1-1; D unclear. The CDR3 has 15 residues. V was cut by 6 bases and J by 1 base, with 18 bases left in between. CDR1 and CDR2 from the germline V gene are DFQATT and SNEGSKA (reference sequence). CDR3: CSAHRLDGGNTEAFF. In DNA, the CDR3 is TGCAGTGCCCACCGGCTTGACGGCGGGAACACTGAAGCTTTCTTT.

This clonotype was observed a few times. The gene calls are TRBV5-1 and TRBJ1-3; D remains unclear. The CDR3 sequence is 16 residues long. Deletions cut 0 bases from V and 0 bases from J, with 10 bases between. Germline lookup yields CDR1 SGHRS and CDR2 YFSETQ. For the CDR3, the DNA is TGCGCCAGCAGCTTGGCTTCGCTTAGCTCTGGAAACACCATATATTTT. This sequence encodes CASSLASLSSGNTIYF.

This chain's CDR3 is CASSVAGRGSYNEQFF. In DNA, the CDR3 is TGTGCCAGCAGCGTAGCGGGGAGGGGCTCCTACAATGAGCAGTTCTTC. The V gene is TRBV9, the J gene TRBJ2-1, with 7 bases fitting TRBD2. The CDR3 has 16 residues. With V trimmed by 0 bases and J by 0 bases, 3 bases remained unmatched. Per germline, CDR1 SGDLS and CDR2 YYNGEE.

J is TRBJ2-7 and V is TRBV4-2; D remains ambiguous. The CDR3 length is 15 residues. V lost 0 bases and J 2 bases, leaving 11 bases between the germline ends. CDR1 is LGHNA, CDR2 YNFKEQ, per germline. The CDR3 DNA is TGTGCCAGCAGCCAAGAAGTTTACTCCACCTACGAGCAGTACTTC. It is translated as CASSQEVYSTYEQYF.

The sample holds a few counts of this clonotype. The rearrangement links TRBV29-1 to TRBJ2-1; D gene ambiguous. The ends were cut back, 4 bases at V and 0 bases at J, with 13 bases in the middle. The CDR3 is 15 residues long. Per the germline V gene, CDR1 is SQVTM and CDR2 is ANQGSEA. CDR3 nucleotide sequence: TGCAGCGTTGGGGTGACCCAAAGCTCCTACAATGAGCAGTTCTTC. Its translation is CSVGVTQSSYNEQFF.

The genes are TRBV29-1 and TRBJ1-1, with D possibly TRBD1 on 6 matching bases. The CDR3 is made up of 14 amino acids. Trimming cost V 4 bases and J 4 bases, with 16 bases left between them. The V gene's germline CDR1 is SQVTM and CDR2 ANQGSEA. In DNA form, the CDR3 reads TGCAGCGTTGCGGGACAACAATGGGTCACTGAAGCTTTCTTT. Translation gives CSVAGQQWVTEAFF. The full variable domain, completed using reference TRBV29-1 and TRBJ1-1, is SAVISQKPSRDICQRGTSLTIQCQVDSQVTMMFWYRQQPGQSLTLIATANQGSEATYESGFVIDKFPISRPNLTFSTLTVSNMSPEDSSIYLCSVAGQQWVTEAFFGQGTRLTVV.

This clonotype was detected many times. The chain joins TRBV7-2 to TRBJ2-1; D uncertain. Germline-derived CDR1 and CDR2 are SGHTA and FQGNSA. V lost 5 bases, J lost 1 base, and 12 bases lay in between. This CDR3 spans 15 amino acids. CDR3 region: CASSRPDPSYNEQFF. The CDR3 DNA reads as TGTGCCAGCAGCCGACCGGACCCGTCCTACAATGAGCAGTTCTTC.

The chain carries TRBV6-2 or TRBV6-3 and TRBJ2-3; 7 nucleotides align to TRBD2. Germline-derived CDR1 and CDR2 are MNHEY and SVGEGT. With V trimmed by 4 bases and J by 1 base, 17 bases remained unmatched. CDR3 length: 19 residues. The CDR3 nucleotides read TGTGCCAGCAGTTTTAGAGCGGGAAGCGTTACCAGGGGCACAGATACGCAGTATTTT. It is translated as CASSFRAGSVTRGTDTQYF.

The chain uses TRBV12-3 or TRBV12-4 and TRBJ1-1; D is possibly TRBD1 (5 bases). Trimming pared 4 bases from V and 2 bases from J, leaving 11 bases between. The CDR3 length is 14 residues. The CDR3, as DNA: TGTGCCAGCAGTTCCTCACAGGCTAACACTGAAGCTTTCTTT. Residues: CASSSSQANTEAFF.

The J gene is TRBJ1-2, the V gene TRBV7-8, with a possible D match to TRBD1 (5 bases). The germline V gene encodes CDR1 SGHVS and CDR2 FQNEAQ. With 1 base removed from V and 4 bases from J, the gap between germline ends came to 19 bases. The CDR3 is made up of 17 amino acids. The CDR3 coding sequence is TGTGCCAGCAGCTTAGTGTTAATGAGGGGATCCGGCTATGGCTACACCTTC. This translates into CASSLVLMRGSGYGYTF.

The sample holds many counts of this clonotype. The CDR3: CASSLDSGGADTQYF. The CDR3 bases are TGTGCCAGCAGTTTAGATAGCGGGGGGGCAGATACGCAGTATTTT. The chain links TRBV12-3 or TRBV12-4 to TRBJ2-3; 11 bases match TRBD2. This CDR3 spans 15 amino acids. Trimming took 1 base from V and 4 from J; bases not matched to a gene: 1.

This clonotype has a handful of counts. This chain links TRBV4-2 with TRBJ2-3; 7 nucleotides line up with TRBD2. Germline CDR1 reads LGHNA; CDR2 reads YNFKEQ. This CDR3 region has 16 residues. Trimming removed 0 bases from V and 0 bases from J; junction bases left unmatched: 3. The DNA for the CDR3 is TGTGCCAGCAGCCAAGATCAAGCGGGGAGCACAGATACGCAGTATTTT. The encoded protein is CASSQDQAGSTDTQYF.

This clonotype has a handful of counts. The rearrangement links TRBV20-1 to TRBJ2-3; 14 nucleotides agree with TRBD2. The germline V gene has CDR1 DFQATT and CDR2 SNEGSKA (reference sequence). The CDR3 extends over 16 amino acids. The J segment lost 9 bases and the V segment lost 5 bases, leaving 13 bases of the junction unmatched. The CDR3 DNA is TGCAGTGCTGGGGTCAGGGGGACTAGCGGGAGTGTGACGCAGTATTTT. Its translation is CSAGVRGTSGSVTQYF.

This clonotype has at least ten counts. The gene calls are TRBV6-1 and TRBJ1-2, with D possibly being TRBD1 (5 bases). Germline values: CDR1 MNHNS, CDR2 SASEGT. This CDR3 is 17 amino acids long. The V end lost 3 bases, the J end lost 3 bases, and 20 bases lay between the germline ends. The CDR3 bases are TGTGCCAGCAGTGACCAGGGCATGGCAAGGGCCTACTATGGCTACACCTTC. Translated: CASSDQGMARAYYGYTF.